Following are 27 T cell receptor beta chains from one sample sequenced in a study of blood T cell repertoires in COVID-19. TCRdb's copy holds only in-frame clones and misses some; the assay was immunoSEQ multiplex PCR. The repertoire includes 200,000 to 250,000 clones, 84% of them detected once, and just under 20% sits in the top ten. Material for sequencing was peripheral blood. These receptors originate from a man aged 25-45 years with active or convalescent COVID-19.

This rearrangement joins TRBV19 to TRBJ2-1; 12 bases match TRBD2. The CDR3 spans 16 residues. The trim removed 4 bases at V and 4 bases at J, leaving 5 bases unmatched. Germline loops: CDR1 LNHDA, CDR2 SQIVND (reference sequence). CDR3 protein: CASSTLTSGSYNEQFF. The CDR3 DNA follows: TGTGCCAGTAGTACATTGACTAGCGGGAGTTACAATGAGCAGTTCTTC.

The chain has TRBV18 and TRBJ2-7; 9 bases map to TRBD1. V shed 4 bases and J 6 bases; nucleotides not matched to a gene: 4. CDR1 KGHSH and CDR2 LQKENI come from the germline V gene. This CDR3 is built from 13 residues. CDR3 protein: CASSQGTGSEQYF. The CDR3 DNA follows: TGTGCCAGCTCACAAGGGACAGGGTCCGAGCAGTACTTC.

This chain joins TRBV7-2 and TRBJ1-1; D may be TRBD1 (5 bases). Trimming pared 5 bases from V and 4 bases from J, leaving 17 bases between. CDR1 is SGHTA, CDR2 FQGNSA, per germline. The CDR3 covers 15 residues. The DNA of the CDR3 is TGTGCCAGCAGCCCCGACCCAGGGTCCGCCACTGAAGCTTTCTTT. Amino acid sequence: CASSPDPGSATEAFF.

CDR3 amino acids: CASSQVQGVGSQHF. The DNA of the CDR3 is TGCGCCAGCAGCCAAGTGCAGGGTGTCGGGTCCCAGCATTTT. The chain couples TRBV4-3 to TRBJ1-5, with D maybe TRBD1 (5 bases). The CDR3 has 14 amino acids. Germline V CDR1 and CDR2: LGHNA, YSLEER. The V end was cut by 1 base, the J end by 11 bases, with 15 bases between.

The CDR3 here is CAWVARRLNTEAFF. The CDR3 region has the DNA TGTGCCTGGGTGGCGAGGAGGTTGAACACTGAAGCTTTCTTT. J is TRBJ1-1 and V is TRBV30; D is unresolved. The V end lost 5 bases, the J end lost 0 bases, and 13 bases lay between the germline ends. Per germline, CDR1 GTSNPN and CDR2 SVGIG (reference sequence). The CDR3 is 14 residues long.

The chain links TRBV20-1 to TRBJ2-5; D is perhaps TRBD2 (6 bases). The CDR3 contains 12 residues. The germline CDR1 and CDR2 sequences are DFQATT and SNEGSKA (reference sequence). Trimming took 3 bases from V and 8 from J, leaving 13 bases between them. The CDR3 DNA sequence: TGCAGTGCTAGTTTAGGCGGGGAAACCCAGTACTTC. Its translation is CSASLGGETQYF.

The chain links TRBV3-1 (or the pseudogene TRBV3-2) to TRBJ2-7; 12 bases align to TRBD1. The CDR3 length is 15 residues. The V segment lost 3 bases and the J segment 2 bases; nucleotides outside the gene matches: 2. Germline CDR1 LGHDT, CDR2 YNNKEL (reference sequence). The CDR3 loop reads CASSQGTGGPYEQYF. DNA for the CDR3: TGTGCCAGCAGCCAGGGGACAGGGGGCCCCTACGAGCAGTACTTC.

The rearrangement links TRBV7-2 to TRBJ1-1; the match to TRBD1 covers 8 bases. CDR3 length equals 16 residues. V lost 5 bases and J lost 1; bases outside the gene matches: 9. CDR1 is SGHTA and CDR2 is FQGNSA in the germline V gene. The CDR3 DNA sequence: TGTGCCAGCAGCGGACACAGGGGGGGAAAGAACACTGAAGCTTTCTTT. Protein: CASSGHRGGKNTEAFF.

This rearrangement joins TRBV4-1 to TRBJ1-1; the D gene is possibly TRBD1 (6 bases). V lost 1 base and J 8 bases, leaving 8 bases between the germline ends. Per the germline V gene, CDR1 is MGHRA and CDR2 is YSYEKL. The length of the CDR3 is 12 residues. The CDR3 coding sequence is TGCGCCAGCAGCCAAGGGACAGACGAAGCTTTCTTT. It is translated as CASSQGTDEAFF.

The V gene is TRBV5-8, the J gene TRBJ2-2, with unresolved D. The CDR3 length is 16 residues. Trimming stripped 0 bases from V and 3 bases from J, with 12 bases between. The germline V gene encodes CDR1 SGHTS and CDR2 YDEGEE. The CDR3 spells CASSLEWLEYTGELFF. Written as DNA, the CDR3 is TGTGCCAGCAGCTTGGAGTGGCTAGAATACACCGGGGAGCTGTTTTTT.

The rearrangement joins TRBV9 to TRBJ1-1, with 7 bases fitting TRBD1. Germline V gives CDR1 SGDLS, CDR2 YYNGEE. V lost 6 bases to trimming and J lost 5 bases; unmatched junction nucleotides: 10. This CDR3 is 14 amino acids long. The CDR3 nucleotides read TGTGCCAGCACCCCACCTCCGGGACAGACTGAAGCTTTCTTT. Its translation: CASTPPPGQTEAFF.

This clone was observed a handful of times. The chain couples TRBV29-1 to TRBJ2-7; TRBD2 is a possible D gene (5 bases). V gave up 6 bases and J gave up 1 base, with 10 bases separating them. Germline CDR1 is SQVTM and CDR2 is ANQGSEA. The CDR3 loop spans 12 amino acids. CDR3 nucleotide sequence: TGCAGCGTCCACGCGGGTTCCTACGAGCAGTACTTC. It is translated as CSVHAGSYEQYF.

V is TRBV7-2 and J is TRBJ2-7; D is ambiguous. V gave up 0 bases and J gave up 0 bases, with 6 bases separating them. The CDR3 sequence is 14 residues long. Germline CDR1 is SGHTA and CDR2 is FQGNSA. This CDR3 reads CASSLAATSYEQYF. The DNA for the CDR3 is TGTGCCAGCAGCTTAGCGGCCACCTCCTACGAGCAGTACTTC. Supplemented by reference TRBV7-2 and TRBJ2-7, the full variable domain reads GAGVSQSPSNKVTEKGKDVELRCDPISGHTALYWYRQSLGQGLEFLIYFQGNSAPDKSGLPSDRFSAERTGGSVSTLTIQRTQQEDSAVYLCASSLAATSYEQYFGPGTRLTVT.

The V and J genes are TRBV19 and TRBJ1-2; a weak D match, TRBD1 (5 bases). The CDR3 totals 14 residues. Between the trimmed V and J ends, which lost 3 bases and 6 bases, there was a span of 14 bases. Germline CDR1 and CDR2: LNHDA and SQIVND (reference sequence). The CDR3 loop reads CASSIPGREHGYTF. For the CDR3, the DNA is TGTGCCAGTAGTATCCCCGGCAGGGAACATGGCTACACCTTC.

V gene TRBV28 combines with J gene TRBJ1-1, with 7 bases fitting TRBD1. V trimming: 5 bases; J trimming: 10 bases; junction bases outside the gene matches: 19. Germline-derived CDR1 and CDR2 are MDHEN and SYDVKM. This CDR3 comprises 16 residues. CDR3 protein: CASSQGRSRGVVVAFF. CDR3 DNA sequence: TGTGCCAGCAGTCAGGGGAGAAGCAGGGGGGTTGTCGTAGCTTTCTTT. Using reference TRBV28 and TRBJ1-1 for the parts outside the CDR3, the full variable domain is DVKVTQSSRYLVKRTGEKVFLECVQDMDHENMFWYRQDPGLGLRLIYFSYDVKMKEKGDIPEGYSVSREKKERFSLILESASTNQTSMYLCASSQGRSRGVVVAFFGQGTRLTVV.

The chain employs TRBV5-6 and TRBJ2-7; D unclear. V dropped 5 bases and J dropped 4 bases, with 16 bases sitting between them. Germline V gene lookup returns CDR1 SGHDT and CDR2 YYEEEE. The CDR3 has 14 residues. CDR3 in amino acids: CASSTVDIEYEQYF. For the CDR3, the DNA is TGTGCCAGCAGTACGGTTGACATTGAATACGAGCAGTACTTC.

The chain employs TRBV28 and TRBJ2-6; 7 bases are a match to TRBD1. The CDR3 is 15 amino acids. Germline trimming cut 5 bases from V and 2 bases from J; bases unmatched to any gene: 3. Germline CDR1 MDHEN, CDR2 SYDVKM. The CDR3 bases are TGTGCCAGCAGTCCGCAGGGGGCTGGGGCCAACGTCCTGACTTTC. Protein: CASSPQGAGANVLTF. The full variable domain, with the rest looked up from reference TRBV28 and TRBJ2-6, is DVKVTQSSRYLVKRTGEKVFLECVQDMDHENMFWYRQDPGLGLRLIYFSYDVKMKEKGDIPEGYSVSREKKERFSLILESASTNQTSMYLCASSPQGAGANVLTFGAGSRLTVL.

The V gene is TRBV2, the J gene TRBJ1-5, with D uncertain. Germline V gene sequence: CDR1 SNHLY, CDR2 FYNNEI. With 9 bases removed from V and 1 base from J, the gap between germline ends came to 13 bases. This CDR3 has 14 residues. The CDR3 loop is CASPRSRSNQPQHF. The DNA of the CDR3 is TGTGCCAGTCCGCGCTCGAGGAGCAATCAGCCCCAGCATTTT.

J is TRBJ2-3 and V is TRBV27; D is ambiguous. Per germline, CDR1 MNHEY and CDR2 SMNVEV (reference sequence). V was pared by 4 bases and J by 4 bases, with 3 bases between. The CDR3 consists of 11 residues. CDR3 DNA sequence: TGTGCCAGCAGTTCGGCAGATACGCAGTATTTT. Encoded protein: CASSSADTQYF.

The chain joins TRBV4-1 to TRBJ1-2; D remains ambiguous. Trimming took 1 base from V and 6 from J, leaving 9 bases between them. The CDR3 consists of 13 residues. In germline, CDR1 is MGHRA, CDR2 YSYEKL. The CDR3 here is CASSQGPADGYTF. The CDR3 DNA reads TGCGCCAGCAGCCAAGGTCCCGCGGATGGCTACACCTTC.

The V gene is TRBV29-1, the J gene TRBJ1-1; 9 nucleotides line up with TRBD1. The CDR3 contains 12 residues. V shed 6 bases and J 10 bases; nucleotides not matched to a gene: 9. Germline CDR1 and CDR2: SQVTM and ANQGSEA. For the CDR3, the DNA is TGCAGCGTCCCCGGGACAGGGATTCGAGCTTTCTTT. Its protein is CSVPGTGIRAFF.

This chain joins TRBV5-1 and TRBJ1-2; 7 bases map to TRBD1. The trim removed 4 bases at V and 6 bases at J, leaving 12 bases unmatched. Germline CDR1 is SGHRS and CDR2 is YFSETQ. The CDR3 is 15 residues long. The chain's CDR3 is CASSPEGGQQHGYTF. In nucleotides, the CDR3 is TGCGCCAGCAGCCCAGAGGGGGGACAGCAGCATGGCTACACCTTC.

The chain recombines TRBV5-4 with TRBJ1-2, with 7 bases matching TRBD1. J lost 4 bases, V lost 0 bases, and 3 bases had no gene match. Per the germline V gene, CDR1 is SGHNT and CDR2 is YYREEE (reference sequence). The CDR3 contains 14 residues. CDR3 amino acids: CASSLAGDSYGYTF. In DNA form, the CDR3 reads TGTGCCAGCAGCTTGGCCGGGGACAGCTATGGCTACACCTTC.

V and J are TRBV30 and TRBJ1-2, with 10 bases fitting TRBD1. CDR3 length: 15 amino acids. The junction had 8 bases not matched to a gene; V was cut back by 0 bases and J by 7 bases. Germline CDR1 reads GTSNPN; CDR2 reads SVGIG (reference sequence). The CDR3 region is CAWSVRGTGASGYTF. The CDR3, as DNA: TGTGCCTGGAGTGTACGGGGGACAGGGGCCTCTGGCTACACCTTC.

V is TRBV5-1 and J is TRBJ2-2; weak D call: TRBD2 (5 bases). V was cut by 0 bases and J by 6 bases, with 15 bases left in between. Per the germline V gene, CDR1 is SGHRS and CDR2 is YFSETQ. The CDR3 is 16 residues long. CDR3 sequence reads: CASSLVLVRFAGELFF. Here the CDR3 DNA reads TGCGCCAGCAGCTTGGTACTAGTCAGGTTCGCCGGGGAGCTGTTTTTT.

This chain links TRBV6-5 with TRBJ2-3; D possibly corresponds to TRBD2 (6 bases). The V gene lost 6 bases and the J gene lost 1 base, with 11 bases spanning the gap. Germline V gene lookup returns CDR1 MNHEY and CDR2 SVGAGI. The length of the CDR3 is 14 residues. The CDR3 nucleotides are TGTGCCAGCAGAGAGCCGGGGGGCACAGATACGCAGTATTTT. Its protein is CASREPGGTDTQYF.

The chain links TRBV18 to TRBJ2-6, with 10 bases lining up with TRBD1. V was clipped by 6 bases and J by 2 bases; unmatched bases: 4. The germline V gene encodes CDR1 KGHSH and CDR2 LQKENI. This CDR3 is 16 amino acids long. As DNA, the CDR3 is TGTGCCAGCTCCCGGGACAGGGGAACTGGGGCCAACGTCCTGACTTTC. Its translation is CASSRDRGTGANVLTF.